What follows are 4 T cell receptor beta chains derived from one specimen sequenced in a study of early T cells in non-severe SARS-CoV-2 infection (dated by TCRdb to the early 2020s). The library was made by 5' RACE. TCRdb names NextSeq 500 as the instrument used. Starting from the raw public reads, TCRdb applied fastp trimming at Q25, assembled clones with MiXCR and retained in-frame beta chains. Rows with one shared CDR3 protein collapse into an entry with the most common genes and DNA. This sample gives 85,000 to 95,000 distinct CDR3 sequences in total; roughly 14% of them show up just once. The ten biggest clones cover just under 0.6% of the sample. Sequencing was carried out using whole blood. These receptors all stem from an adult who was a healthcare worker with PCR-confirmed SARS-CoV-2 infection or an uninfected control (not recorded which).

This clonotype was picked up many times. The CDR3 nucleotides read TGCAGTGCGCTAAAGACTAGCGGGGCCCAAGAGACCCAGTACTTC. This codes for CSALKTSGAQETQYF. The chain joins TRBV20-1 to TRBJ2-5, with 11 nucleotides matching TRBD2. There are 15 residues in the CDR3. The V and J ends lost 6 bases and 1 base, in that order; junction bases with no gene match: 7. Germline CDR1 is DFQATT and CDR2 is SNEGSKA (reference sequence).

The gene calls are TRBV15 and TRBJ1-3; no firm D call. V was clipped by 7 bases and J by 8 bases, with 12 bases between them. This CDR3 is 12 amino acids long. Germline loops: CDR1 LNHNV, CDR2 YYDKDF (reference sequence). CDR3 nucleotide sequence: TGTGCCACCACCAGCTCTTGGGACACCATATATTTT. It specifies CATTSSWDTIYF.

The sample holds a few counts of this clonotype. J is TRBJ2-3 and V is TRBV6-6; 8 nucleotides line up with TRBD1. The CDR3 covers 17 residues. The germline V gene has CDR1 MNHNY and CDR2 SVGAGI (reference sequence). Losses at the gene ends were 2 bases for V and 1 base for J; bases not matched to a gene: 8. The CDR3 DNA is TGTGCCAGCAGTTACGTTCTTCAGGACAGGGGCACAGATACGCAGTATTTT. This codes for CASSYVLQDRGTDTQYF.

V gene TRBV25-1 combines with J gene TRBJ1-3, with D maybe TRBD1 (5 bases). CDR3 size: 14 residues. Germline V gene sequence: CDR1 MGHDK, CDR2 SYGVNS. The ends were cut back, 3 bases at V and 2 bases at J, with 8 bases in the middle. For the CDR3, the DNA is TGTGCCAGCAGTGAGTCGGGGGCTGGAAACACCATATATTTT. As protein: CASSESGAGNTIYF.